Listed below are T cell receptor beta chains from one sample, sequenced in a study of blood T cell repertoires in COVID-19. Measured with immunoSEQ multiplex PCR; TCRdb has only the in-frame clones, and not every one. Of fewer than 70,000 clones detected, roughly 92% appear once; the ten largest clones hold 4.5% to 5.5%. Sequencing input: peripheral blood. The receptor set was obtained from a man over 45 with active COVID-19. Both conserved end residues are part of each CDR3.

J | V | CDR3
TRBJ2-7 | TRBV28 | CASSEGTGLYEQYF
TRBJ1-5 | TRBV7-2 | CASSLTEDQPQHF
TRBJ1-1 | TRBV9 | CASSLSTGETEAFF
TRBJ2-7 | TRBV4-3 | CASSQERGRSYEQYF
TRBJ1-2 | TRBV11-3 | CASSFEDRAPSDYGYTF
TRBJ2-7 | TRBV4-3 | CASSQEKYTSSEQYF
TRBJ1-1 | TRBV27 | CASRPQGGSTEAFF
TRBJ2-5 | TRBV7-3 | CASSLIPRETQYF
TRBJ1-1 | TRBV4-2 | CASSQDRDGEAGAFF
TRBJ2-7 | TRBV20-1 | CSVAPGGEQYF
TRBJ2-2 | TRBV5-1 | CASRPQAGVKNTGELFF
TRBJ2-1 | TRBV19 | CASSIQGQIYNEQFF
TRBJ1-1 | TRBV6-5 | CASRPDRRAEAFF
TRBJ2-3 | TRBV4-1 | CATRDSNTDTQYF
TRBJ1-1 | TRBV12-3/TRBV12-4 | CASRKQGFTEAFF
TRBJ2-4 | TRBV15 | CATSNGGAKNIQYF
TRBJ2-5 | TRBV15 | CATTWDRGRETQYF
TRBJ2-5 | TRBV5-6 | CASSLTTQETQYF
TRBJ2-2 | TRBV12-3/TRBV12-4 | CASRYLSGELFF
TRBJ2-2 | TRBV5-1 | CASSYRDEGAGELFF
TRBJ1-5 | TRBV30 | CAWSVGGRSNQPQHF
TRBJ2-7 | TRBV5-4 | CASSFERESYEQYF
TRBJ1-4 | TRBV11-2 | CASSFAGVEKLFF
TRBJ2-1 | TRBV4-1 | CASSPPLGGDRGPSGSRNEQFF